The next 17 T cell receptor beta chains were all read from a single sample in a study of T cells expressing NK-cell markers. TCRdb reprocessed the 5' RACE reads and keeps a single row for each CDR3 protein, giving no DNA. This listing includes more than 400,000 distinct CDR3 sequences. Sequencing was carried out using blood T cells: a sorted CD56 or NKG2C T cell subset, CD4+ or CD8+ T cells, or bulk PBMC T cells (not recorded which). The receptors were sampled from a woman between 18 and 69 years old in good health.

The chain recombines TRBV27 with TRBJ1-4. The CDR3 covers 14 residues. In germline, CDR1 is MNHEY, CDR2 SMNVEV (reference sequence). Here the CDR3 reads CASSLHGQGGKLFF.

The V gene is TRBV20-1, the J gene TRBJ2-3; lacking DNA, the TRBD1 call made by TCRdb goes unchecked. Germline CDR1 reads DFQATT; CDR2 reads SNEGSKA (reference sequence). This CDR3 has 15 residues. The CDR3 loop is CSAPGARTLGDTQYF.

The genes are TRBV5-1 and TRBJ2-1; TCRdb lists TRBD2, though no DNA is available to test this call. The CDR3 contains 15 residues. Germline lookup yields CDR1 SGHRS and CDR2 YFSETQ. The CDR3 loop is CASSRAGTSDNEQFF.

The J gene is TRBJ2-4, the V gene TRBV20-1; without DNA, the TCRdb call of TRBD2 cannot be checked. This CDR3 has 13 residues. Germline-derived CDR1 and CDR2 are DFQATT and SNEGSKA (reference sequence). CDR3 protein: CSARLGGKNIQYF.

The V gene is TRBV5-1, the J gene TRBJ2-5; TCRdb outputs TRBD1, but without DNA this stays unchecked. The CDR3 covers 15 residues. Germline V lookup: CDR1 SGHRS, CDR2 YFSETQ. This chain's CDR3 is CASSFDRGDQETQYF.

The CDR3 protein is CASWVAVGVPYGYTF. This rearrangement joins TRBV6-2 or TRBV6-3 to TRBJ1-2; without DNA, the TCRdb call of TRBD1 cannot be checked. Germline V gives CDR1 MNHEY, CDR2 SVGEGT. The CDR3 runs to 15 residues.

The chain is built from TRBV5-1 and TRBJ2-1; TCRdb's assignment of TRBD2 cannot be checked, as there is no DNA. Per the germline V gene, CDR1 is SGHRS and CDR2 is YFSETQ. The CDR3 is made up of 14 amino acids. Here the CDR3 reads CASSLVIAEDEQFF.

The rearrangement joins TRBV5-1 to TRBJ1-1; TCRdb designates TRBD1, a call that cannot be tested without DNA. CDR1 is SGHRS and CDR2 is YFSETQ in the germline V gene. This CDR3 has 17 residues. The CDR3: CASSLDGGGRMNTEAFF. Drawing the rest from reference TRBV5-1 and TRBJ1-1, the complete variable domain is KAGVTQTPRYLIKTRGQQVTLSCSPISGHRSVSWYQQTPGQGLQFLFEYFSETQRNKGNFPGRFSGRQFSNSRSEMNVSTLELGDSALYLCASSLDGGGRMNTEAFFGQGTRLTVV.

The V call is TRBV9, the J call TRBJ2-7; TCRdb outputs TRBD1, but without DNA this stays unchecked. The CDR3 runs to 14 residues. CDR1 SGDLS and CDR2 YYNGEE come from the germline V gene. CDR3 region: CASSPRGDAYEQYF.

The V gene is TRBV18, the J gene TRBJ1-1; TCRdb's D call of TRBD1 is untestable without DNA. The CDR3 has 14 residues. CDR1 KGHSH and CDR2 LQKENI come from the germline V gene. CDR3 sequence reads: CASSPVTGIGEAFF.

The rearrangement uses TRBV5-5 and TRBJ2-1; TCRdb gives TRBD2 as the D gene, but with no DNA this cannot be confirmed. This CDR3 spans 15 amino acids. CDR1 SGHKS and CDR2 YYEKEE come from the germline V gene (reference sequence). The CDR3: CASSTGLGQYNGQFF.

The chain has TRBV20-1 and TRBJ2-1; TCRdb's D call of TRBD2 is untestable without DNA. Germline assignment: CDR1 DFQATT and CDR2 SNEGSKA (reference sequence). The CDR3 sequence is 14 residues long. The CDR3 loop reads CSADPASVNNEQFF.

V and J are TRBV11-2 and TRBJ1-2; the D call of TRBD1 rests on TCRdb alone, since no DNA is present to check it. CDR3 length: 13 amino acids. The germline V gene has CDR1 SGHAT and CDR2 FQNNGV. The CDR3 is CASSTGTVNGYTF.

This chain joins TRBV20-1 and TRBJ2-7. This CDR3 spans 12 amino acids. In germline, CDR1 is DFQATT, CDR2 SNEGSKA (reference sequence). This chain's CDR3 is CSARDWSDEQYF.

This chain joins TRBV25-1 and TRBJ2-1; TCRdb gives TRBD1 as the D gene, but with no DNA this cannot be confirmed. Germline-derived CDR1 and CDR2 are MGHDK and SYGVNS. There are 16 residues in the CDR3. This CDR3 is CASSEYSGRSYNEQFF.

The chain couples TRBV25-1 to TRBJ2-7; TCRdb gives TRBD2 as the D gene, but with no DNA this cannot be confirmed. Germline CDR1 and CDR2: MGHDK and SYGVNS. The CDR3 spans 15 residues. The CDR3 reads CASSTRTSGYYEQYF.

This rearrangement joins TRBV25-1 to TRBJ2-3; TCRdb picks TRBD1, but there is no DNA to check that call. The CDR3 loop spans 17 amino acids. Germline lookup yields CDR1 MGHDK and CDR2 SYGVNS. CDR3 sequence reads: CASSEGGARGGADTQYF. The variable domain in full, completed from reference TRBV25-1 and TRBJ2-3, reads EADIYQTPRYLVIGTGKKITLECSQTMGHDKMYWYQQDPGMELHLIHYSYGVNSTEKGDLSSESTVSRIRTEHFPLTLESARPSHTSQYLCASSEGGARGGADTQYFGPGTRLTVL.